This T cell receptor (beta chain) was observed in a study of post-analysis software for immune sequencing data. Study-level points and caveats: Controls had significantly higher normalized Chao1 diversity than multiple sclerosis patients. Relative to controls, patients had a handful of TRBV segments at higher frequency, with TRBV5-6, TRBV5-1 and TRBV20-1 among these. Strong co-clustering by F measure was evident for samples that had been prepared in the same batch.

This clonotype was seen a handful of times. Its antigen is as yet unknown. The V end was cut by 6 bases, the J end by 7 bases, with 10 bases between. This CDR3 spans 12 amino acids. The TCR beta cDNA libraries carried unique molecular identifiers. Some 500,000 cDNA molecules were obtained per 1 to 10 million input T cells. TCRdb called the PCR reads again in MiXCR, with one record for every CDR3 protein. Of about 400,000 distinct CDR3 sequences in the sample, less than 35% were seen once. This receptor was taken from a girl aged 10-17 years with multiple sclerosis. Sequenced material: blood. This chain joins TRBV6-7 and TRBJ1-5; D is uncertain. TRBV6-7 is an ORF, with its function uncertain. The CDR3 loop is CASSPNGQPQHF. For the CDR3, the DNA is TGTGCCAGCAGCCCTAACGGGCAGCCCCAGCATTTT.